The 25 T cell receptor beta chains given below trace back to one sample, sequenced in a study of cytomegalovirus exposure and HLA in healthy donors. Primers: 60 Vbeta forward and 13 Jbeta reverse. TCRdb keeps only in-frame clones here, not all; method: immunoSEQ multiplex PCR. The data show roughly 120,000 clones, 77% seen once. Sample: PBMCs. These receptors were taken from a man aged 18-30 years in good health and CMV-seropositive.

This chain links TRBV4-1 with TRBJ1-6; possibly TRBD1 for D (5 bases). This CDR3 has 14 amino acids. The germline gives CDR1 MGHRA, CDR2 YSYEKL. V lost 0 bases to trimming and J lost 10 bases, with 10 bases between them. CDR3 bases: TGCGCCAGCAGCCAAGAGCGGGGACGATCACCCCTCCACTTT. Protein sequence: CASSQERGRSPLHF.

This clone occurred once. This rearrangement joins TRBV30 to TRBJ2-5, with a possible D match to TRBD1 (5 bases). This CDR3 region has 14 residues. V was pared by 0 bases and J by 4 bases, with 12 bases between. Per the germline V gene, CDR1 is GTSNPN and CDR2 is SVGIG (reference sequence). Here the CDR3 reads CAWSVPRAPETQYF. CDR3 DNA: TGTGCCTGGAGTGTACCCAGGGCCCCAGAGACCCAGTACTTC.

V and J are TRBV15 and TRBJ1-1; 9 bases fit TRBD1. CDR3 length: 17 residues. J was trimmed by 2 bases and V by 3 bases; bases with no gene match: 10. Germline V gives CDR1 LNHNV, CDR2 YYDKDF (reference sequence). CDR3: CATSSQQGAITNTEAFF. CDR3 nucleotides: TGTGCCACCAGCAGCCAACAGGGGGCGATTACCAACACTGAAGCTTTCTTT.

The chain carries TRBV15 and TRBJ1-1; D not resolved. There are 14 residues in the CDR3. The V gene's germline CDR1 is LNHNV and CDR2 YYDKDF (reference sequence). The V and J ends lost 3 bases and 5 bases respectively, with 13 bases between them. The CDR3 bases are TGTGCCACCAGCAGGGTTACAGTGGAAACTGAAGCTTTCTTT. It yields the protein CATSRVTVETEAFF.

This clone occurred a few times. This chain uses TRBV4-2 with TRBJ1-1, with a possible D match to TRBD1 (5 bases). In germline, CDR1 is LGHNA, CDR2 YNFKEQ. The germline V and J ends were trimmed by 5 bases and 6 bases, with 28 bases remaining between them. The CDR3 runs 18 residues. Here the CDR3 reads CASSLVMYPLQQDAEAFF. CDR3 bases: TGTGCCAGCAGCTTAGTAATGTATCCTCTTCAACAGGACGCTGAAGCTTTCTTT.

In this sample, this clone turned up a few times. CDR3 in amino acids: CASTEGAGVEAFF. The CDR3 DNA sequence: TGTGCCAGTACCGAGGGGGCAGGTGTTGAAGCTTTCTTT. This sequence joins TRBV19 and TRBJ1-1, with 7 bases that match TRBD1. In germline, CDR1 is LNHDA, CDR2 SQIVND (reference sequence). V trimming: 7 bases; J trimming: 7 bases; junction bases outside the gene matches: 9. This CDR3 has 13 residues. The complete variable domain, with remaining parts taken from reference TRBV19 and TRBJ1-1, reads DGGITQSPKYLFRKEGQNVTLSCEQNLNHDAMYWYRQDPGQGLRLIYYSQIVNDFQKGDIAEGYSVSREKKESFPLTVTSAQKNPTAFYLCASTEGAGVEAFFGQGTRLTVV.

This clone was recorded only once. V usage is TRBV7-9 and J usage is TRBJ2-5; D call uncertain. CDR3 length: 15 amino acids. In germline, CDR1 is SEHNR, CDR2 FQNEAQ (reference sequence). The V end was cut by 2 bases, the J end by 5 bases, with 15 bases between. CDR3 residues: CASSLSSLVWETQYF. CDR3 nucleotides: TGTGCCAGCAGCTTAAGTTCGCTAGTTTGGGAGACCCAGTACTTC.

DNA of the CDR3: TGTGCCAGTACGGACAGGGAACAGCCCCAGCATTTT. It yields the protein CASTDREQPQHF. The chain employs TRBV19 and TRBJ1-5; TRBD1 agrees at 8 bases. V lost 7 bases to trimming and J lost 7 bases; unmatched junction nucleotides: 3. The CDR3 spans 12 residues. Germline V gives CDR1 LNHDA, CDR2 SQIVND (reference sequence).

This clone has just one count. The chain employs TRBV5-4 and TRBJ2-3, with 8 bases identical to TRBD1. CDR1 is SGHNT and CDR2 is YYREEE in the germline V gene (reference sequence). The CDR3 has 16 amino acids. Germline trimming cut 3 bases from V and 0 bases from J; bases unmatched to any gene: 6. The CDR3 is CASSSWTGSSTDTQYF. CDR3 coding DNA: TGTGCCAGCAGCTCATGGACAGGGTCTAGCACAGATACGCAGTATTTT.

The sample holds a few counts of this clone. The gene calls are TRBV30 and TRBJ1-6, with a weak D call TRBD1 (5 bases). V lost 4 bases and J lost 7, with 14 bases in between. Germline V gene data show CDR1 as GTSNPN and CDR2 as SVGIG (reference sequence). The CDR3 runs to 14 residues. The DNA of the CDR3 is TGTGCCTGGAACCCGGGACTGGGGAATTCACCCCTCCACTTT. Protein: CAWNPGLGNSPLHF.

This clone showed up just once. The CDR3 here is CASSESPSGEQYF. The CDR3 nucleotides read TGTGCCAGCTCCGAATCACCCTCGGGGGAGCAGTACTTC. This chain uses TRBV7-6 with TRBJ2-7; possibly TRBD2 for D (5 bases). This CDR3 spans 13 amino acids. CDR1 is SGHVS, CDR2 FNYEAQ, per germline. The V end was cut by 8 bases, the J end by 7 bases, with 18 bases between.

This clone was seen more than once but under ten times. The CDR3 protein is CASSPISSKGSYEQYF. CDR3 coding DNA: TGCGCCAGCAGCCCGATCTCAAGTAAGGGGTCCTACGAGCAGTACTTC. The gene calls are TRBV4-1 and TRBJ2-7; tentatively, D is TRBD1 (5 bases). Per the germline V gene, CDR1 is MGHRA and CDR2 is YSYEKL. This CDR3 contains 16 residues. Trimming shortened V by 4 bases and J by 1 base, and 17 bases separated the two germline ends.

In this sample, this clone turned up a few times. This chain connects TRBV9 to TRBJ1-5; maybe TRBD1 (5 bases). The V end was cut by 3 bases, the J end by 4 bases, with 14 bases between. CDR3 size: 15 residues. From germline, CDR1 is SGDLS and CDR2 YYNGEE. The chain's CDR3 is CASSARTGQNQPQHF. CDR3 nucleotides: TGTGCCAGCAGCGCGCGAACAGGCCAAAATCAGCCCCAGCATTTT.

The chain employs TRBV25-1 and TRBJ2-2, with D possibly matching TRBD1 (6 bases). V gave up 3 bases and J gave up 4 bases, with 18 bases separating them. The CDR3 contains 17 residues. Germline CDR1 is MGHDK and CDR2 is SYGVNS. CDR3 bases: TGTGCCAGCAGTGAGGCCTTTCGGCAGGACAGCACCGGGGAGCTGTTTTTT. Amino acid sequence: CASSEAFRQDSTGELFF.

The chain links TRBV5-1 to TRBJ2-5; 8 nucleotides agree with TRBD1. With 4 bases clipped from V and 4 bases from J, the junction kept 12 bases outside the gene matches. The length of the CDR3 is 16 residues. Germline assignment: CDR1 SGHRS and CDR2 YFSETQ. CDR3 in DNA: TGCGCCAGCAGCCCCATCACCGGACAGGGTCGAGAGACCCAGTACTTC. Translated: CASSPITGQGRETQYF.

This clone was seen a single time. The chain has TRBV5-5 and TRBJ1-2; D may be TRBD1 (5 bases). CDR3 length: 13 amino acids. Germline-derived CDR1 and CDR2 are SGHKS and YYEKEE (reference sequence). The V end was cut by 4 bases, the J end by 7 bases, with 14 bases between. This CDR3 reads CASSPGGGAGYTF. The CDR3 DNA follows: TGTGCCAGCAGCCCCGGGGGAGGGGCTGGCTACACCTTC.

The V gene is TRBV7-6, the J gene TRBJ1-1; D remains ambiguous. Looked up from germline, CDR1 is SGHVS and CDR2 is FNYEAQ. Trimming left V 6 bases short and J 7 bases short, with 15 bases between. The CDR3 consists of 13 residues. CDR3 residues: CASRERIDFEAFF. The CDR3 coding sequence is TGTGCCAGCAGAGAAAGGATAGACTTTGAAGCTTTCTTT. Full variable domain (rest looked up from reference TRBV7-6 and TRBJ1-1): GAGVSQSPRYKVTKRGQDVALRCDPISGHVSLYWYRQALGQGPEFLTYFNYEAQQDKSGLPNDRFSAERPEGSISTLTIQRTEQRDSAMYRCASRERIDFEAFFGQGTRLTVV.

The chain carries TRBV5-4 and TRBJ2-3, with 7 bases matching TRBD2. This CDR3 spans 16 amino acids. Unmatched junction bases numbered 7, after V lost 0 bases and J lost 3 bases. Germline CDR1 is SGHNT and CDR2 is YYREEE (reference sequence). The CDR3 spells CASSLASGKYTDTQYF. CDR3 coding DNA: TGTGCCAGCAGCTTGGCGAGCGGGAAATATACAGATACGCAGTATTTT.

The sample holds a few counts of this clone. This sequence joins TRBV9 and TRBJ2-7; D not resolved. Germline CDR1 reads SGDLS; CDR2 reads YYNGEE. The CDR3 loop spans 12 amino acids. Trimming cost V 4 bases and J 3 bases, with 8 bases left between them. The CDR3 spells CASSSDNYEQYF. The CDR3 DNA sequence: TGTGCCAGCAGCTCAGATAACTACGAGCAGTACTTC.

The rearrangement uses TRBV11-2 and TRBJ2-5, with TRBD1 as a possible D gene (6 bases). Germline V gene data show CDR1 as SGHAT and CDR2 as FQNNGV. The CDR3 spans 15 residues. Between the trimmed V and J ends, which lost 4 bases and 0 bases, there was a span of 12 bases. The chain's CDR3 is CASSSTYRDQETQYF. The CDR3 coding sequence is TGTGCCAGCAGCTCGACTTACAGGGACCAAGAGACCCAGTACTTC.

The chain joins TRBV29-1 to TRBJ2-3; 11 bases are shared with TRBD2. The length of the CDR3 is 13 residues. Germline V gene data show CDR1 as SQVTM and CDR2 as ANQGSEA. V shed 7 bases and J 5 bases; nucleotides not matched to a gene: 5. In DNA, the CDR3 is TGCAGCGCCCTAGCGGGAGGACGAGATACGCAGTATTTT. As protein: CSALAGGRDTQYF.

The chain employs TRBV19 and TRBJ1-5; the match to TRBD1 covers 7 bases. The CDR3 has 15 residues. The trim removed 3 bases at V and 2 bases at J, leaving 4 bases unmatched. The germline CDR1 and CDR2 sequences are LNHDA and SQIVND (reference sequence). CDR3: CASSMFGQGNQPQHF. CDR3 DNA sequence: TGTGCCAGTAGTATGTTCGGACAGGGCAATCAGCCCCAGCATTTT.

The chain uses TRBV7-9 and TRBJ1-6, with D unclear. CDR3 length: 13 residues. V lost 11 bases and J lost 9, with 17 bases in between. Germline-derived CDR1 and CDR2 are SEHNR and FQNEAQ (reference sequence). The CDR3 DNA reads as TGTGCCGGGAGGCAGCAGGAGAGTTCACCCCTCCACTTT. This gives the protein CAGRQQESSPLHF.

The chain is built from TRBV19 and TRBJ2-5, with 12 bases fitting TRBD2. This CDR3 region has 16 residues. Germline CDR1 and CDR2: LNHDA and SQIVND (reference sequence). J gave up 0 bases and V 7 bases, and 6 bases lay outside the gene matches. In nucleotides, the CDR3 is TGTGCCAGTACCCCTACTAGCGGGGGGCACCAAGAGACCCAGTACTTC. Protein sequence: CASTPTSGGHQETQYF.

This chain joins TRBV4-1 and TRBJ1-2; 9 bases agree with TRBD1. CDR3 length: 15 amino acids. Trimming took 2 bases from V and 2 from J; bases not matched to a gene: 3. The V gene's germline CDR1 is MGHRA and CDR2 YSYEKL. CDR3 DNA sequence: TGCGCCAGCAGCCAACCCGGGACAGGGAACTATGGCTACACCTTC. Protein sequence: CASSQPGTGNYGYTF.